This T cell receptor beta chain was obtained from a study of high-grade serous ovarian cancer treatment subgroups. Study as a whole: Each sample yielded on average around 7,500 unique TCR beta rearrangements from 13,000 or so reads. Study results and caveats: TCR clonal relatedness correlated positively with neoantigen level. Bulk tumor TCR sequencing gave no spatial information. Only CDR3 was analyzed; CDR1 and CDR2 were not.

The J segment lost 7 bases and the V segment lost 4 bases, leaving 6 bases of the junction unmatched. The CDR3 contains 14 residues. CDR1 SGHRS and CDR2 YFSETQ come from the germline V gene. Tumor tissue was taken before any definitive surgery or chemotherapy was given. Profiled with immunoSEQ multiplex PCR; TCRdb holds only in-frame clones, not every one. The repertoire includes roughly 8,000 clones, about 69% of them detected once, and 4.5% to 7.5% sits in the top ten. Worth noting for this clone: The antigen remains unidentified.

The sample consisted of tumor tissue. This clonotype was obtained from a human donor with high-grade serous ovarian cancer. The gene calls are TRBV5-1 and TRBJ1-2; 11 bases are a match to TRBD1. CDR3 in DNA: TGCGCCAGCAGCCAGGGGACAGGGGGTAGTGGCTACACCTTC. Translation: CASSQGTGGSGYTF.